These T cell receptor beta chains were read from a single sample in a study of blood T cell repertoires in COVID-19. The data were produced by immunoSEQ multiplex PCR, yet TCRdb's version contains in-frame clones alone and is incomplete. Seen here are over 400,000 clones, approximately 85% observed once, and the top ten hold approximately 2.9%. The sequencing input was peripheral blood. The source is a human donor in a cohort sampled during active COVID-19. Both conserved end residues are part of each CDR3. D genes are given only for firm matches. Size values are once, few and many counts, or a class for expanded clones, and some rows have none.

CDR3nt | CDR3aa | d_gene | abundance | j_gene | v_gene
TGTGCCAGCAGCTTCCCCGGGAACACCTACGAGCAGTACTTC | CASSFPGNTYEQYF | - | - | TRBJ2-7 | TRBV7-2
TGTGCCAGCAGTCCCCAAGGGGAGCGGGGAGCGAACACCGGGGAGCTGTTTTTT | CASSPQGERGANTGELFF | TRBD2 | - | TRBJ2-2 | TRBV6-6
TGCGCCAGCAGCTTGGGGGGGGGAAGTAGTCAGCCCCAGCATTTT | CASSLGGGSSQPQHF | - | - | TRBJ1-5 | TRBV5-1
TGTGCCAGCAGCTTATTCCCGGCTAGCACTACGAACACCGGGGAGCTGTTTTTT | CASSLFPASTTNTGELFF | - | once | TRBJ2-2 | TRBV7-2
TGTGCCAGCAGCCCCGGGACTCCTGAGGATCCAGATACGCAGTATTTT | CASSPGTPEDPDTQYF | - | - | TRBJ2-3 | TRBV6-6
TGTGCCAGCACCCGTCCCCCAGGACAGGGCCTCACAGATACGCAGTATTTT | CASTRPPGQGLTDTQYF | TRBD1 | - | TRBJ2-3 | TRBV2
TGTGCCAGCAGCCAGACAAGACAGTCCCCGAGCACAGATACGCAGTATTTT | CASSQTRQSPSTDTQYF | - | - | TRBJ2-3 | TRBV7-8
TGTGCCAGCAGTTATCCGGGACTGACCAACAATGAGCAGTTCTTC | CASSYPGLTNNEQFF | - | - | TRBJ2-1 | TRBV27
TGCGCCAGCAGCCATGGACAGGGGGCCTACGAGCAGTACTTC | CASSHGQGAYEQYF | TRBD1 | - | TRBJ2-7 | TRBV5-1
TGCAGCGTTTATCGGGGTTCCTACAATGAGCAGTTCTTC | CSVYRGSYNEQFF | - | once | TRBJ2-1 | TRBV29-1
TGTGCCAGCAGCCCTATTCCCTACAATGAGCAGTTCTTC | CASSPIPYNEQFF | - | - | TRBJ2-1 | TRBV9